This entry lists 10 T cell receptor beta chains sequenced from one sample in a study of blood T cell repertoires in COVID-19. Here immunoSEQ multiplex PCR was the method, and the copy in TCRdb shows in-frame clones only, minus some. The table has 30,000 to 40,000 clones, approximately 91% seen once; the top ten hold approximately 13%. The sequenced sample was peripheral blood. These receptors all come from a man in his 70s with active COVID-19.

The genes are TRBV6-6 and TRBJ2-7, with D unresolved. Germline assignment: CDR1 MNHNY and CDR2 SVGAGI (reference sequence). V dropped 6 bases and J dropped 0 bases, with 9 bases sitting between them. This CDR3 is 13 amino acids long. The CDR3 protein is CASREPNSYEQYF. In DNA, the CDR3 is TGTGCCAGCAGAGAGCCGAACTCCTACGAGCAGTACTTC.

The chain recombines TRBV18 with TRBJ2-3, with 11 nucleotides matching TRBD2. V dropped 3 bases and J dropped 5; count of bases not matched to a gene: 7. This CDR3 spans 16 amino acids. CDR1 and CDR2 (germline): KGHSH, LQKENI. In DNA, the CDR3 is TGTGCCAGCTCACCCCCTACTAGCGGGAGAGGAGATACGCAGTATTTT. Translation: CASSPPTSGRGDTQYF. Complete variable domain (other parts from reference TRBV18 and TRBJ2-3): NAGVMQNPRHLVRRRGQEARLRCSPMKGHSHVYWYRQLPEEGLKFMVYLQKENIIDESGMPKERFSAEFPKEGPSILRIQQVVRGDSAAYFCASSPPTSGRGDTQYFGPGTRLTVL.

The rearrangement links TRBV12-5 to TRBJ1-5; D is perhaps TRBD1 (5 bases). Trimming removed 0 bases at V and 7 bases at J, with 19 bases between. Germline values: CDR1 LGHNT, CDR2 FRNRAP. The CDR3 has 17 residues. CDR3 DNA: TGTGCTAGTGGTTTGGTTGTGGCCAGGGATCCAAACCAGCCCCAGCATTTT. This gives the protein CASGLVVARDPNQPQHF.

V and J are TRBV10-3 and TRBJ2-2; possible D gene TRBD2, 6 bases. Germline-derived CDR1 and CDR2 are ENHRY and SYGVKD. The CDR3 runs 16 residues. Trimming stripped 4 bases from V and 0 bases from J, with 12 bases between. The CDR3 spells CAISGGVGTNTGELFF. CDR3 DNA: TGTGCCATCAGTGGGGGGGTTGGGACGAACACCGGGGAGCTGTTTTTT.

V and J are TRBV4-2 and TRBJ1-1; 8 bases are a match to TRBD1. Trimming at V came to 5 bases and at J to 1 base, leaving 6 bases not matched to a gene. This CDR3 comprises 15 residues. The germline V gene encodes CDR1 LGHNA and CDR2 YNFKEQ. The CDR3 reads CASSTWTGTNTEAFF. The CDR3 bases are TGTGCCAGCAGCACGTGGACAGGGACGAACACTGAAGCTTTCTTT.

This chain links TRBV7-2 with TRBJ2-7, with 7 bases aligning to TRBD1. The germline CDR1 and CDR2 sequences are SGHTA and FQGNSA. The CDR3 has 13 residues. The trim removed 5 bases at V and 6 bases at J, leaving 7 bases unmatched. The CDR3 DNA follows: TGTGCCAGCAGCAAGGGGGCCGGGTTCGAGCAGTACTTC. Residues: CASSKGAGFEQYF.

V and J are TRBV10-2 and TRBJ2-1; 7 bases match TRBD2. With 0 bases clipped from V and 4 bases from J, the junction kept 12 bases outside the gene matches. The length of the CDR3 is 18 residues. Germline CDR1 is WSHSY and CDR2 is SAAADI. CDR3: CASSESKLSTSVYNEQFF. The CDR3 DNA is TGCGCCAGCAGTGAGTCGAAGTTGTCTACTAGCGTATACAATGAGCAGTTCTTC.

The rearrangement uses TRBV12-2 and TRBJ1-2; TRBD1, the table's D call, lacks a check against the DNA. TRBV12-2 corresponds to a pseudogene. This CDR3 is built from 11 residues. Written as DNA, the CDR3 is TGTGCAAGTCGCCCAGGGCTCGGCTACACCTTC. This gives the protein CASRPGLGYTF.

This sequence joins TRBV2 and TRBJ2-6; D may be TRBD1 (5 bases). The CDR3 has 16 amino acids. Germline CDR1 is SNHLY and CDR2 is FYNNEI. V lost 8 bases to trimming and J lost 0 bases, with 14 bases between them. The CDR3 spells CASAVGRNSGANVLTF. The CDR3 nucleotides are TGTGCCAGCGCCGTGGGGCGGAACTCTGGGGCCAACGTCCTGACTTTC.

The chain carries TRBV12-3 or TRBV12-4 and TRBJ2-1; possibly TRBD2 for D (5 bases). There are 12 residues in the CDR3. V was pared by 5 bases and J by 10 bases, with 12 bases between. This CDR3 is CASSLFSAEQFF. CDR3 sequence (DNA): TGTGCCAGCAGTCTTTTTAGCGCCGAGCAGTTCTTC.